A single sample gave rise to the 9 T cell receptor beta chains below, sequenced in a study of blood T cell repertoires in COVID-19. Clones were sequenced by immunoSEQ multiplex PCR, and TCRdb holds only the in-frame ones, with some missing. Among roughly 280,000 clones listed, 70% to 90% were seen once. Sequenced input: peripheral blood. All receptors derive from a woman in her 70s with acute or convalescent COVID-19.

CDR3 amino acids: CASSLRQGPQETQYF. The CDR3 coding sequence is TGCGCCAGCAGCCTTAGACAGGGCCCTCAAGAGACCCAGTACTTC. This chain connects TRBV4-1 to TRBJ2-5, with TRBD1 matching over 7 bases. The CDR3 extends over 15 amino acids. Trimming took 4 bases from V and 2 from J; bases not matched to a gene: 7. Germline-derived CDR1 and CDR2 are MGHRA and YSYEKL.

The chain has TRBV18 and TRBJ1-2; 7 bases map to TRBD1. The V gene end was trimmed by 3 bases and the J gene end by 2 bases; junction bases not matched to a gene: 3. Germline V gene data show CDR1 as KGHSH and CDR2 as LQKENI. This CDR3 is built from 14 residues. CDR3 DNA sequence: TGTGCCAGCTCACCCATGGGACAGAACTATGGCTACACCTTC. Encoded protein: CASSPMGQNYGYTF.

The genes are TRBV5-1 and TRBJ1-5, with D perhaps matching TRBD1 (6 bases). The CDR3 length is 15 residues. The V and J ends lost 1 base and 0 bases respectively, with 8 bases between them. The germline gives CDR1 SGHRS, CDR2 YFSETQ. The CDR3 loop is CASSLTGISNQPQHF. CDR3 DNA sequence: TGCGCCAGCAGCTTGACAGGGATTAGCAATCAGCCCCAGCATTTT.

CDR3 in amino acids: CASSAGVPYGYTF. The CDR3 coding sequence is TGTGCCAGCTCAGCAGGGGTTCCCTATGGCTACACCTTC. The V and J genes are TRBV18 and TRBJ1-2; TRBD1 might be the D (6 bases). Per germline, CDR1 KGHSH and CDR2 LQKENI. The CDR3 spans 13 residues. Trimming stripped 5 bases from V and 4 bases from J, with 11 bases between.

The chain has TRBV6-1 and TRBJ1-1, with 7 bases matching TRBD1. With 4 bases clipped from V and 4 bases from J, the junction kept 12 bases outside the gene matches. Germline V CDR1 and CDR2: MNHNS, SASEGT. The CDR3 has 16 amino acids. DNA of the CDR3: TGTGCCAGCAGTGCCCTCCGGGGTCAGGGGGGCACTGAAGCTTTCTTT. Its translation is CASSALRGQGGTEAFF.

The genes are TRBV7-9 and TRBJ1-2, with 7 bases identical to TRBD1. V was clipped by 4 bases and J by 8 bases; unmatched bases: 10. The CDR3 length is 14 residues. Looked up from germline, CDR1 is SEHNR and CDR2 is FQNEAQ (reference sequence). The chain's CDR3 is CASSSNDRDKGYTF. The CDR3 coding sequence is TGTGCCAGCAGCTCTAACGACAGGGACAAAGGCTACACCTTC.

The chain carries TRBV6-2 or TRBV6-3 and TRBJ2-3; a possible D gene is TRBD2 (6 bases). The germline gives CDR1 MNHEY, CDR2 SVGEGT. Trimming removed 5 bases at V and 3 bases at J, with 9 bases between. CDR3 length equals 13 residues. DNA for the CDR3: TGTGCCAGCAGTAACAGCGGGACAGATACGCAGTATTTT. As protein: CASSNSGTDTQYF.

The chain uses TRBV20-1 and TRBJ2-5, with D uncertain. The CDR3 is 11 amino acids. V dropped 6 bases and J dropped 5 bases, with 10 bases sitting between them. CDR1 is DFQATT, CDR2 SNEGSKA, per germline (reference sequence). The CDR3 DNA reads as TGCAGTGCCCAGGTACGGGAGACCCAGTACTTC. Amino acids: CSAQVRETQYF.

The chain couples TRBV7-9 to TRBJ1-1; a weak D match, TRBD1 (5 bases). CDR3 length equals 12 residues. Germline CDR1 reads SEHNR; CDR2 reads FQNEAQ (reference sequence). The V end was cut by 1 base, the J end by 7 bases, with 7 bases between. DNA of the CDR3: TGTGCCAGCAGCTTAGGAACAGGTGAAGCTTTCTTT. It encodes CASSLGTGEAFF.